This entry describes one T cell receptor (beta chain). Germline CDR1 reads LNHDA; CDR2 reads SQIVND (reference sequence). V lost 6 bases and J lost 3, with 20 bases in between. This CDR3 has 16 amino acids. These data are taken from a study of shared clonotypes between healthy human individuals. Assay used: immunoSEQ multiplex PCR; TCRdb lists only in-frame clones, some missing. This sample has about 2,500,000 clones; over 85% occur once, and the top ten carry roughly 0.13%. Only Caucasian adults living in Nashville, Tennessee served as donors. V is TRBV19 and J is TRBJ1-2; D gene ambiguous. The sample comprised naive CD4+ T cells sorted from blood. Specified subset: CD45RA+ positively selected. This clonotype originated in a man between 18 and 35 years old in good health. The CDR3 nucleotides read TGTGCCAGTAGCCCCATAGAACCACCCGACCACTATGGCTACACCTTC. Its translation is CASSPIEPPDHYGYTF.